Listed below are T cell receptor beta chains from one sample, sequenced in a study of regulatory T cells in long-lasting Graves disease. One entry per CDR3 protein results from TCRdb running MiXCR on the multiplex PCR reads. There are about 310,000 distinct CDR3 sequences in the sample; over 15% occur only once, and 38% lies in the top ten. The sample consisted of peripheral blood mononuclear cells (PBMCs), taken at new diagnosis, from a patient treated with antithyroid drugs. The receptors were sampled from a female donor with Graves disease. Both conserved end residues are part of each CDR3. Each record gives: V gene, J gene, clone size, D gene, CDR3 protein, CDR3 DNA. A D gene is named only where the DNA matches it firmly. A clone size is listed for some rows: how often the clone was seen (once, few, many), or a class if it is expanded.

TRBV20-1	TRBJ1-2	NA	NA	CSARVSSGAKVDDYTF	TGCAGTGCTAGAGTTTCATCGGGGGCGAAAGTAGATGACTACACCTTC
TRBV10-3	TRBJ2-1	many	TRBD2	CAIQTSANYNEQFF	TGTGCCATACAGACTAGCGCAAACTACAATGAGCAGTTCTTC
TRBV11-2	TRBJ1-1	NA	NA	CASSLVDGGANTEAFF	TGTGCCAGCAGCTTAGTGGACGGGGGTGCGAACACTGAAGCTTTCTTT
TRBV14	TRBJ2-2	NA	NA	CASSQHSGLQNTGELFF	TGTGCCAGCAGCCAACATTCAGGGCTTCAGAACACCGGGGAGCTGTTTTTT
TRBV28	TRBJ2-7	many	TRBD1	CASSPTGTGAYEQYF	TGTGCCAGCAGTCCCACCGGGACAGGGGCCTACGAGCAGTACTTC
TRBV19	TRBJ2-1	NA	TRBD2	CASSPSTSLEQFF	TGTGCCAGTAGTCCGTCGACTAGCTTGGAGCAGTTCTTC
TRBV27	TRBJ2-3	NA	NA	CATQKRVTDTQYF	TGTGCCACCCAGAAGCGGGTTACAGATACGCAGTATTTT
TRBV3-1	TRBJ1-2	many	NA	CASGREAGVYGYTF	TGTGCCAGCGGGAGGGAGGCAGGAGTCTATGGCTACACCTTC
TRBV28	TRBJ2-3	many	TRBD2	CASSLRTSGGTDTQYF	TGTGCCAGCAGTTTAAGGACTAGCGGGGGGACAGATACGCAGTATTTT
TRBV11-3	TRBJ1-2	many	TRBD1	CASSFQGVHGYTF	TGTGCCAGCAGCTTCCAGGGGGTCCATGGCTACACCTTC
TRBV18	TRBJ2-1	many	TRBD2	CASSPLAGSIYNEQFF	TGTGCCAGCTCTCCACTAGCGGGATCGATCTACAATGAGCAGTTCTTC
TRBV7-8	TRBJ2-7	NA	TRBD1	CASSPNRGLGEQYF	TGTGCCAGCAGCCCGAACAGGGGGCTTGGCGAGCAGTACTTC
TRBV7-9	TRBJ2-7	many	TRBD2	CASTTWRASGYEQYF	TGTGCCAGCACCACTTGGAGGGCTAGCGGGTACGAGCAGTACTTC
TRBV28	TRBJ1-5	many	NA	CASSLTQGSGNQPQHF	TGTGCCAGCAGTTTAACGCAGGGATCGGGCAATCAGCCCCAGCATTTT
TRBV28	TRBJ1-4	NA	TRBD1	CASSLLVTGALNEKLFF	TGTGCCAGCAGTTTACTTGTCACAGGGGCCCTTAATGAAAAACTGTTTTTT
TRBV12-3/TRBV12-4	TRBJ2-3	few	NA	CASSPVYGGRGRSTDTQYF	TGTGCCAGCAGTCCGGTTTACGGCGGGCGCGGCAGGAGCACAGATACGCAGTATTTT
TRBV5-1	TRBJ2-7	NA	TRBD1	CASSLMGQGSFEQYF	TGCGCCAGCAGCTTAATGGGACAGGGATCCTTCGAGCAGTACTTC
TRBV11-2	TRBJ2-5	many	NA	CASSLDRWQGYQETQYF	TGTGCCAGCAGCTTAGATCGGTGGCAGGGGTACCAAGAGACCCAGTACTTC
TRBV5-4	TRBJ2-5	NA	NA	CASSLEAGHQETQYF	TGTGCCAGCAGCTTGGAGGCAGGGCACCAAGAGACCCAGTACTTC
TRBV12-3/TRBV12-4	TRBJ2-5	many	NA	CASTQARETQYF	TGTGCCAGCACCCAGGCACGGGAGACCCAGTACTTC
TRBV30	TRBJ2-5	NA	TRBD2	CAWSVRAGAQETQYF	TGTGCCTGGAGTGTTCGAGCGGGAGCGCAAGAGACCCAGTACTTC
TRBV20-1	TRBJ1-5	few	NA	CSARSVERGADLNQPQHF	TGCAGTGCTAGGTCGGTTGAGCGGGGGGCGGATTTGAATCAGCCCCAGCATTTT
TRBV5-1	TRBJ1-5	few	NA	CASSLDGYPNQPQHF	TGCGCCAGCAGCTTGGATGGGTATCCCAATCAGCCCCAGCATTTT
TRBV20-1	TRBJ2-1	few	NA	CSASGASSSYNEQFF	TGCAGTGCTAGTGGCGCTTCAAGCTCCTACAATGAGCAGTTCTTC
TRBV19	TRBJ1-5	NA	TRBD1	CASREQGSNQPQHF	TGTGCCAGTCGCGAACAGGGGAGCAATCAGCCCCAGCATTTT
TRBV27	TRBJ2-3	NA	NA	CASSSSIVGESTDTQYF	TGTGCCAGCAGTTCCTCCATCGTGGGAGAAAGCACAGATACGCAGTATTTT
TRBV7-6	TRBJ2-3	NA	TRBD2	CASSAGTSDLDTQYF	TGTGCCAGCAGCGCCGGGACTAGCGATTTAGATACGCAGTATTTT
TRBV11-3	TRBJ2-1	many	TRBD2	CASSFTWTSGRESSYNEQFF	TGTGCCAGCAGCTTCACGTGGACTAGCGGGAGGGAAAGCTCCTACAATGAGCAGTTCTTC
TRBV15	TRBJ2-5	NA	TRBD1	CATSPGTGSGETQYF	TGTGCCACCAGCCCAGGGACAGGGTCAGGGGAGACCCAGTACTTC
TRBV24-1	TRBJ2-1	many	TRBD1	CATSDPGTGSYNEQFF	TGTGCCACCAGTGACCCCGGGACAGGGTCCTACAATGAGCAGTTCTTC
TRBV27	TRBJ2-2	NA	NA	CASGDGGELFF	TGTGCCAGCGGTGACGGGGGGGAGCTGTTTTTT
TRBV12-3/TRBV12-4	TRBJ2-3	many	NA	CASSFPPSDTQYF	TGTGCCAGCAGTTTCCCGCCTTCCGATACGCAGTATTTT
TRBV14	TRBJ2-1	many	TRBD2	CASSAGTSGGGYEQFF	TGTGCCAGCAGCGCCGGGACTAGCGGGGGGGGGTATGAGCAGTTCTTC
TRBV11-2	TRBJ2-3	many	NA	CASSLEAGQTDTQYF	TGTGCCAGCAGCTTAGAGGCAGGGCAGACGGATACGCAGTATTTT
TRBV9	TRBJ2-7	many	TRBD1	CASSPGQSYEQYF	TGTGCCAGCAGTCCGGGACAGTCCTACGAGCAGTACTTC
TRBV11-3	TRBJ1-2	many	NA	CASSLARQGEYGYTF	TGTGCCAGCAGCTTAGCAAGGCAGGGAGAATATGGCTACACCTTC
TRBV12-3/TRBV12-4	TRBJ2-1	many	TRBD2	CASRPASGPTGNEQFF	TGTGCCAGCCGCCCGGCTAGCGGGCCCACCGGAAATGAGCAGTTCTTC
TRBV24-1	TRBJ2-1	NA	NA	CATSEGSRYNEQFF	TGTGCCACCAGTGAGGGTAGCCGCTACAATGAGCAGTTCTTC
TRBV28	TRBJ2-7	many	TRBD2	CASRQTGGGVTYEQYF	TGTGCCAGCAGACAAACCGGGGGAGGGGTTACCTACGAGCAGTACTTC
TRBV11-2	TRBJ2-1	many	NA	CASSLGVAGSWANEQFF	TGTGCCAGCAGCTTAGGAGTTGCCGGGAGTTGGGCAAATGAGCAGTTCTTC
TRBV28	TRBJ2-1	NA	NA	CASSTKERPHRDEQFF	TGTGCCAGCAGTACGAAGGAGCGGCCCCATCGGGATGAGCAGTTCTTC
TRBV4-2	TRBJ1-1	NA	NA	CASSQVQGPNTEAFF	TGTGCCAGCAGCCAAGTACAGGGACCGAACACTGAAGCTTTCTTT
TRBV7-8	TRBJ1-4	many	NA	CASSFTPGAHEKLFF	TGTGCCAGCAGCTTTACTCCCGGGGCGCATGAAAAACTGTTTTTT
TRBV5-4	TRBJ2-3	many	TRBD2	CASSPGLASTDTQYF	TGTGCCAGCAGCCCGGGACTAGCGAGCACAGATACGCAGTATTTT
TRBV3-1	TRBJ2-7	many	TRBD2	CASRLTSGNDEQYF	TGTGCCAGCAGGCTCACTAGCGGGAATGACGAGCAGTACTTC
TRBV28	TRBJ2-1	many	TRBD2	CASSLRTSGGVDEQFF	TGTGCCAGCAGTTTAAGGACTAGCGGTGGGGTGGATGAGCAGTTCTTC
TRBV6-1	TRBJ1-1	many	TRBD1	CASGDRDRGPLAEAFF	TGTGCCAGCGGTGACCGGGACAGAGGTCCCCTGGCTGAAGCTTTCTTT
TRBV15	TRBJ2-5	NA	TRBD2	CATSLAGGKQETQYF	TGTGCCACCAGCCTAGCGGGAGGGAAACAAGAGACCCAGTACTTC
TRBV5-1	TRBJ2-1	few	NA	CASSLELGNEQFF	TGCGCCAGCAGCTTGGAACTAGGCAATGAGCAGTTCTTC
TRBV3-1	TRBJ2-4	many	NA	CASSQGTRNPKNIQYF	TGTGCCAGCAGCCAAGGGACGAGGAATCCCAAAAACATTCAGTACTTC
TRBV3-1	TRBJ2-7	many	NA	CASSLTVITYEQYF	TGTGCCAGCAGCCTGACGGTTATCACCTACGAGCAGTACTTC
TRBV29-1	TRBJ2-5	many	NA	CSVDVAGETQYF	TGCAGCGTTGACGTCGCGGGGGAGACCCAGTACTTC